One sample yielded the 12 T cell receptor beta chains listed below, sequenced in a study of tumor-infiltrating lymphocytes in primary liver carcinoma. Germline DNA was also extracted, while the blood RNA originated from unsorted whole blood. Constant-region priming of about 0.5 ug total RNA yielded TCR beta cDNA. Libraries of TCR beta came from three nested multiplex PCR rounds with slightly modified ARM-PCR. TRBV1-TRBV30 forward primers paired with a C-beta reverse primer were used in the first two PCR rounds, which ran roughly 9 cycles each. TCRdb reprocessed the multiplex PCR reads via MiXCR and lists one record per CDR3 protein. The data show approximately 330,000 distinct CDR3 sequences, less than 70% seen once. The sequenced sample consisted of peripheral blood. These receptors were collected from a man aged 40-49 years with primary liver carcinoma and hepatitis B virus infection.

This CDR3 reads CASTGLGAPQYF. CDR3 bases: TGTGCCAGCACTGGACTGGGGGCCCCGCAGTACTTC. The chain has TRBV6-1 and TRBJ2-7, with D possibly being TRBD1 (6 bases). Germline V gene data show CDR1 as MNHNS and CDR2 as SASEGT. The V gene lost 7 bases and the J gene lost 9 bases, with 16 bases spanning the gap. The CDR3 sequence is 12 residues long.

This clonotype was observed at least ten times. J is TRBJ2-5 and V is TRBV11-2, with D uncertain. V lost 1 base, J lost 3 bases, and 6 bases lay in between. This CDR3 has 13 amino acids. Germline loops: CDR1 SGHAT, CDR2 FQNNGV. The CDR3 coding sequence is TGTGCCAGCAGCTTAGGCCAGGAAGAGACCCAGTACTTC. As protein: CASSLGQEETQYF.

This clonotype has just one count. A much larger clone lies a single base off, so this may be a read error. V is TRBV6-1 and J is TRBJ2-7; possible D gene TRBD1, 6 bases. The CDR3 spans 15 residues. Trimming removed 7 bases from V and 3 bases from J, with 19 bases in between. CDR1 and CDR2 (germline): MNHNS, SASEGT. CDR3 DNA: TGTGCCAGCACCGAAACCGGGACACGGATCTACGAGCAGTACTTC. Translated, it gives CASTETGTRIYEQYF.

The CDR3 nucleotides are TGTGCCAGCAGCTTATCACTCCTATCTGGGAAGACCCAGTACTTC. Protein sequence: CASSLSLLSGKTQYF. The chain has TRBV11-2 and TRBJ2-5, with D hard to call. The germline CDR1 and CDR2 sequences are SGHAT and FQNNGV. CDR3 length equals 15 residues. The V and J ends lost 2 bases and 6 bases respectively, with 16 bases between them.

This clonotype came up many times. This chain uses TRBV6-5 with TRBJ1-2, with D possibly TRBD1 on 5 matching bases. In germline, CDR1 is MNHEY, CDR2 SVGAGI. V lost 6 bases and J 4 bases, leaving 18 bases between the germline ends. The CDR3 loop spans 15 amino acids. This CDR3 is CASRRDSSAGYGYTF. For the CDR3, the DNA is TGTGCCAGCAGACGGGACTCCTCCGCGGGCTATGGCTACACCTTC.

Points on this clonotype: Relative to the germline gene, one junction end is altered; a read error may explain this. This chain connects TRBV11-2 to TRBJ2-3; TRBD2 might be the D (6 bases). The length of the CDR3 is 16 residues. The germline CDR1 and CDR2 sequences are SGHAT and FQNNGV. CDR3 sequence (DNA): TGTGCCAGCAGCTTAGCGCGGGATGTGCGCACAAATACGCAGTATTTT. Amino acids: CASSLARDVRTNTQYF. The full variable domain, in which reference TRBV11-2 and TRBJ2-3 provide the parts outside the CDR3, is EAGVAQSPRYKIIEKRQSVAFWCNPISGHATLYWYQQILGQGPKLLIQFQNNGVVDDSQLPKDRFSAERLKGVDSTLKIQPAKLEDSAVYLCASSLARDVRTNTQYFGPGTRLTVL.

Details on this clonotype: This may come from a read error, since a much larger clone is one base off. V and J are TRBV6-5 and TRBJ2-2; 11 bases are shared with TRBD2. Per the germline V gene, CDR1 is MNHEY and CDR2 is SVGAGI. This CDR3 is 17 amino acids long. The CDR3: CTSSYSRLAGPTGELFF. The CDR3 coding sequence is TGTACCAGCAGTTACTCGAGACTAGCGGGGCCGACCGGGGAGCTGTTTTTT.

Only a few counts were recorded for this clonotype. The J gene is TRBJ1-4, the V gene TRBV12-3 or TRBV12-4, with D maybe TRBD1 (6 bases). This CDR3 is 15 amino acids long. V was trimmed by 6 bases and J by 6 bases, leaving 17 bases between them. CDR3 protein: CASRGLGGLDEKLFF. Here the CDR3 DNA reads TGTGCCAGCAGGGGACTGGGGGGCTTGGATGAAAAACTGTTTTTT.

The gene calls are TRBV5-1 and TRBJ2-1; the D gene is possibly TRBD1 (6 bases). This CDR3 spans 15 amino acids. V lost 5 bases and J lost 3, with 15 bases in between. The germline V gene encodes CDR1 SGHRS and CDR2 YFSETQ. CDR3 nucleotides: TGCGCCAGCAGGGGGACCGGGACAAGCTACAATGAGCAGTTCTTC. This sequence encodes CASRGTGTSYNEQFF.

The J gene is TRBJ2-1, the V gene TRBV6-6; tentative D call: TRBD2 (7 bases). V lost 7 bases and J lost 7, with 23 bases in between. Germline values: CDR1 MNHNY, CDR2 SVGAGI (reference sequence). This CDR3 comprises 16 residues. CDR3 DNA: TGTGCCAGCAAAGAGGGGGGGCTCGGCGCGTGGAATGAGCAGTTCTTC. Translated, it gives CASKEGGLGAWNEQFF.

Only one count was recorded for this clonotype. Possible read error: a much larger clone is one base away. The chain couples TRBV10-3 to TRBJ2-5; TRBD2 matches at 11 bases. This CDR3 is 15 amino acids long. Germline CDR1 and CDR2: ENHRY and SYGVKD. V gave up 7 bases and J gave up 5 bases; unmatched junction bases: 9. CDR3 residues: CAIIEVAGGGETQYF. The CDR3, as DNA: TGTGCCATCATAGAAGTAGCGGGAGGGGGTGAGACCCAGTACTTC.

This chain links TRBV29-1 with TRBJ2-3; no clear D gene. The germline CDR1 and CDR2 sequences are SQVTM and ANQGSEA. This CDR3 region has 16 residues. The CDR3 DNA follows: TGCAGAGTCGCTGGAGTGGACGGACGTAGCACAGATACGCAGTATTTT. This encodes CRVAGVDGRSTDTQYF.